Listed below are T cell receptor beta chains from one sample, sequenced in a study of a mutant IDH1 vaccine in newly diagnosed glioma. Some clones are missing from TCRdb's copy, which holds only in-frame ones; the method was immunoSEQ multiplex PCR. Of 70,000 or so clones in the sample, around nine tenths were seen once. These receptors' targets are unknown. The input for sequencing was PBMCs, taken from a glioma patient whose treatment included an IDH1 peptide vaccine. These receptors were collected from a man aged 25-40 years with glioma. CDR3s leave out the opening cysteine and the closing phenylalanine or tryptophan. Fields, in order: clone size, CDR3 length, V gene, CDR3 protein. Some rows have no size entry. The others give once, few or many, or a class for an expanded clone.

clone_size: -
cdr3_length: 15
v_call: TRBV5-5
cdr3_aa: ASSSRGTRQAIYEQY

clone_size: -
cdr3_length: 11
v_call: TRBV28
cdr3_aa: ASSLYRGTEAF

clone_size: -
cdr3_length: 14
v_call: TRBV16
cdr3_aa: ASSLEAQQGNEKLF

clone_size: -
cdr3_length: 13
v_call: TRBV28
cdr3_aa: ASSSGSQGYYGYT

clone_size: -
cdr3_length: 11
v_call: TRBV7-3
cdr3_aa: ASSTPDGYGYT

clone_size: -
cdr3_length: 11
v_call: TRBV6-1
cdr3_aa: ASKRGTNTEAF

clone_size: -
cdr3_length: 10
v_call: TRBV27
cdr3_aa: ASRGLSYEQY

clone_size: -
cdr3_length: 12
v_call: TRBV5-1
cdr3_aa: ASSLGFGWKGAF

clone_size: -
cdr3_length: 14
v_call: TRBV11-2
cdr3_aa: ASSRSGDSGNYGYT

clone_size: -
cdr3_length: 8
v_call: TRBV2
cdr3_aa: ASRGRSQH

clone_size: -
cdr3_length: 12
v_call: TRBV9
cdr3_aa: ASRRVGQPYGYT

clone_size: once
cdr3_length: 15
v_call: TRBV7-2
cdr3_aa: ASAPGGLLLSYNEQF

clone_size: -
cdr3_length: 14
v_call: TRBV5-6
cdr3_aa: ASSSDRVRGYNEQF

clone_size: -
cdr3_length: 13
v_call: TRBV5-5
cdr3_aa: ASSLTDDSGNTIY

clone_size: -
cdr3_length: 8
v_call: TRBV28
cdr3_aa: ASRRYEQY

clone_size: -
cdr3_length: 13
v_call: TRBV4-3
cdr3_aa: ASSQVHSSGNTIY

clone_size: -
cdr3_length: 12
v_call: TRBV6-1
cdr3_aa: ASIFRTGNQPQH

clone_size: -
cdr3_length: 14
v_call: TRBV13
cdr3_aa: ASRSTAGLAVNEQF

clone_size: -
cdr3_length: 12
v_call: TRBV2
cdr3_aa: ASSEFRVQDGYT

clone_size: few
cdr3_length: 11
v_call: TRBV28
cdr3_aa: ASSLNRDYGYT

clone_size: -
cdr3_length: 14
v_call: TRBV5-1
cdr3_aa: ASSGRGTGSLYEQY

clone_size: -
cdr3_length: 11
v_call: TRBV16
cdr3_aa: ASSRRQGYEQY

clone_size: few
cdr3_length: 12
v_call: TRBV7-9
cdr3_aa: ASSLIGAKYEQY

clone_size: -
cdr3_length: 13
v_call: TRBV27
cdr3_aa: ASSSPSAGRYEQY

clone_size: few
cdr3_length: 15
v_call: TRBV9
cdr3_aa: ASSPSVVGSGANVLT

clone_size: -
cdr3_length: 12
v_call: TRBV18
cdr3_aa: ASSPGLPRDTQY